The rows below give T cell receptor beta chains drawn from one sample of a study of cytomegalovirus exposure and HLA in healthy donors. Clones were sequenced by immunoSEQ multiplex PCR, and TCRdb holds only the in-frame ones, with some missing. The sample lists 110,000 or so clones; about 83% were seen once. Sequencing used PBMCs. These receptors came from a man aged 18 to 35 in good health and CMV-seronegative. Both conserved end residues are trimmed from each CDR3. Where a row states a size, it is once, few, many or the class of an expanded clone; other rows omit it.

clone size,V gene,CDR3 protein
.,TRBV4-2,ASSQGPGAGEQF
.,TRBV6-1,ASSSIWTDEKLF
.,TRBV5-4,ASSWGTSGTYEQY
.,TRBV5-6,ASSSTGREQF
.,TRBV27,ASSSGTMGIYGYT
.,TRBV30,AWSEGAAEKLF
.,TRBV4-1,ASSQESGRTAYNEQF
once,TRBV27,ASSLISDRGLNTQY
.,TRBV5-1,ASSFRGNEQY
few,TRBV6-5,ASSTRTGANVLT
.,TRBV4-1,ASSLSLAGNNEQF
.,TRBV12-5,ASGSGLAGNQETQY
.,TRBV19,ASSMWVTGSTGELF
.,TRBV18,ASSPPSLHTGELF